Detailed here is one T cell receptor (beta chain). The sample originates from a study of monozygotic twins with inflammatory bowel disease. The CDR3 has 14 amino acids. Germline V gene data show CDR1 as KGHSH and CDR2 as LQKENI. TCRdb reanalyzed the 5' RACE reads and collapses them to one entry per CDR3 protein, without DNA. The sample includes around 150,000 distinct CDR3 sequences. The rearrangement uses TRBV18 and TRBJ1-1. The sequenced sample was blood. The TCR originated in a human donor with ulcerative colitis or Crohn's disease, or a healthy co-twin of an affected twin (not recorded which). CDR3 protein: CASSSALTNTEAFF.